This T cell receptor (beta chain) is drawn from a study of OX40 agonist ivuxolimab in advanced cancers. The table came from immunoSEQ multiplex PCR; TCRdb's copy has only in-frame clones and leaves some out. Here the sample spans tens of thousands of clones, around four fifths being singletons. CDR3 length: 14 residues. V lost 4 bases and J lost 5, with 12 bases in between. Germline loops: CDR1 KGHSH, CDR2 LQKENI. Study-level points and caveats: Expanded clones were, on average, more numerous in CD8+ T cells than in CD4+. Individuals who were partial responders at 0.1-3.0 mg/kg had clonal expansion that ranked among the lowest.

Points on this clone: The antigen is not known.

The receptor was derived from an adult with an advanced solid tumor such as melanoma, head and neck, liver or kidney cancer. The chain joins TRBV18 to TRBJ2-1; D ambiguous. Sequencing used CD4+ or CD8+ T cells sorted from blood, obtained in a trial of the OX40 agonist ivuxolimab. In DNA form, the CDR3 reads TGTGCCAGCTCACGGAGTTTTCCTGACAATGAGCAGTTCTTC. This encodes CASSRSFPDNEQFF.